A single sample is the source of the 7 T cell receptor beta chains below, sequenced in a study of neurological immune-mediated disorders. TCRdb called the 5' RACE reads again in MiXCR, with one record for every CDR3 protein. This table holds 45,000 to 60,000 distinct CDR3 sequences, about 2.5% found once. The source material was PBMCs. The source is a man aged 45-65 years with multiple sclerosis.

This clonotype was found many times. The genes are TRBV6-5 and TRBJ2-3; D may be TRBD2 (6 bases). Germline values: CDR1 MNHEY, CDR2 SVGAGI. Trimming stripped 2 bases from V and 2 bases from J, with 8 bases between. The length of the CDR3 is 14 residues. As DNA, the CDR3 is TGTGCCAGCAGTTACGCGGGGATCACAGATACGCAGTATTTT. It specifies CASSYAGITDTQYF.

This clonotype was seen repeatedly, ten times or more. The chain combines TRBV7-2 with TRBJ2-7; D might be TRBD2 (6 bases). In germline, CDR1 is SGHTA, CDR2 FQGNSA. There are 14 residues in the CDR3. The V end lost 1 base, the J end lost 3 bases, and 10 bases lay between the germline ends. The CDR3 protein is CASSLVGSGYEQYF. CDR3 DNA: TGTGCCAGCAGCTTAGTTGGTAGCGGCTACGAGCAGTACTTC.

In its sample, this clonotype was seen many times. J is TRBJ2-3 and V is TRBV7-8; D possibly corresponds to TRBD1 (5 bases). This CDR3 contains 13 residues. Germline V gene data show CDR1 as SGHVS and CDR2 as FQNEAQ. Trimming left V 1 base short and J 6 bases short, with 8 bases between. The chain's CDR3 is CASSLEGPDTQYF. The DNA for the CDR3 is TGTGCCAGCAGCTTAGAGGGGCCGGATACGCAGTATTTT.

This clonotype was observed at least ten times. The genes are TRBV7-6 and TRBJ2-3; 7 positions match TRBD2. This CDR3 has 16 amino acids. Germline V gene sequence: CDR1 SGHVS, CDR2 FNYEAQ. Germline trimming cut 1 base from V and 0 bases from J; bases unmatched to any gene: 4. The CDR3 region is CASSLGGGSSTDTQYF. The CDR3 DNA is TGTGCCAGCAGCTTAGGCGGGGGTTCTAGCACAGATACGCAGTATTTT.

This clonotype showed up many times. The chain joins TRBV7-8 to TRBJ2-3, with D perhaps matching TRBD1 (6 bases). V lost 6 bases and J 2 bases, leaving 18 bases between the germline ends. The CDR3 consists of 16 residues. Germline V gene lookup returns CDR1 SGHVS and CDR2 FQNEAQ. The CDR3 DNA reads TGTGCCAGCAGGCGAACCCAGGGGATGATCACAGATACGCAGTATTTT. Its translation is CASRRTQGMITDTQYF. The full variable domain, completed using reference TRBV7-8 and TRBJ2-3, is GAGVSQSPRYKVAKRGQDVALRCDPISGHVSLFWYQQALGQGPEFLTYFQNEAQLDKSGLPSDRFFAERPEGSVSTLKIQRTQQEDSAVYLCASRRTQGMITDTQYFGPGTRLTVL.

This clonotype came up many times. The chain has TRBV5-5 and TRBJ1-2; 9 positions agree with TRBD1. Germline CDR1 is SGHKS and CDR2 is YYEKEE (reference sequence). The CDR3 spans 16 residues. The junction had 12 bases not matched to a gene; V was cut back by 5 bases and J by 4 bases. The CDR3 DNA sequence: TGTGCCAGCAGTTCTGACCACAGGGGGCAGGTCTATGGCTACACCTTC. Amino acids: CASSSDHRGQVYGYTF.

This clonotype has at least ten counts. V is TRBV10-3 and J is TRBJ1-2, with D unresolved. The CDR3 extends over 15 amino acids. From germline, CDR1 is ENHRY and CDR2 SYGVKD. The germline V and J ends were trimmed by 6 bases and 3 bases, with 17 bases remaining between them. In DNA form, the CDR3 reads TGTGCCATCAGCCCCATTCAAGGCCGGTACTATGGCTACACCTTC. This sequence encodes CAISPIQGRYYGYTF.